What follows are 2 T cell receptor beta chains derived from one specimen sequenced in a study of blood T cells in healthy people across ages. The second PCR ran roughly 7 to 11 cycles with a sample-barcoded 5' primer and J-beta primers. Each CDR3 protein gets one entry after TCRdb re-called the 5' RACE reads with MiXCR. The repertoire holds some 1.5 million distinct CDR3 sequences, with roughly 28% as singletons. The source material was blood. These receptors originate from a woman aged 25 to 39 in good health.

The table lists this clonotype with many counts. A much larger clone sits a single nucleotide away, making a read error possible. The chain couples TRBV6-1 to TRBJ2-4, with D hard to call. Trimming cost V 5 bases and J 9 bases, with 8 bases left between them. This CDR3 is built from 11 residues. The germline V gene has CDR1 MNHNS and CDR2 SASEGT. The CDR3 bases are TGTGCCAGCAGTTCGACTGGCATTCAGTACTTC. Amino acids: CASSSTGIQYF.

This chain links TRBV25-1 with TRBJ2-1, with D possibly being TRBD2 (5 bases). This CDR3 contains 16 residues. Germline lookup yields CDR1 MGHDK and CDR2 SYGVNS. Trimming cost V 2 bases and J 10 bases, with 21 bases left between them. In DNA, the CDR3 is TGTGCCAGCAGTGAAAGTCGGGGAGCCGCTTCAGAAGAGCAGTTCTTC. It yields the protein CASSESRGAASEEQFF.